Listed below are T cell receptor beta chains from one sample, sequenced in a study of blood T cell repertoires in COVID-19. Profiling relied on immunoSEQ multiplex PCR, and the TCRdb table lists in-frame clones only, not all of them. Of about 200,000 clones in the sample, 88% were seen once. Source material: peripheral blood. Every receptor here comes from a human donor in a cohort sampled during active COVID-19. CDR3s include the opening cysteine and the closing phenylalanine or tryptophan. The order of the fields is J gene, V gene, clone size, D gene, CDR3 protein, CDR3 DNA. The D gene is left open where the match is weak. A row's size may be missing; if present it is once, few, many or a size class.

TRBJ2-3,TRBV5-4,-,-,CASSLGVVVDTQYF,TGTGCCAGCAGCTTAGGGGTTGTGGTAGATACGCAGTATTTT
TRBJ2-2,TRBV9,-,TRBD1,CASSVAPGGARVGELFF,TGTGCCAGCAGCGTAGCCCCAGGGGGCGCGAGGGTCGGGGAGCTGTTTTTT
TRBJ1-1,TRBV4-3,-,-,CASSPGEGLKAFF,TGCGCCAGCAGCCCAGGAGAGGGACTGAAAGCTTTCTTT
TRBJ2-7,TRBV5-6,few,TRBD1,CASSPDRARGEQYF,TGTGCCAGCAGCCCCGACAGGGCAAGGGGAGAGCAGTACTTC
TRBJ2-7,TRBV12-3/TRBV12-4,-,TRBD2,CASSFTSDYEQYF,TGTGCCAGCAGTTTTACTAGCGACTACGAGCAGTACTTC
TRBJ1-5,TRBV6-5,-,-,CASTAGVSNQPQHF,TGTGCCAGCACCGCAGGTGTGAGCAATCAGCCCCAGCATTTT
TRBJ2-3,TRBV10-2,-,TRBD2,CASSPTSGIGTDTQYF,TGCGCCAGCAGCCCGACTAGCGGGATAGGAACAGATACGCAGTATTTT
TRBJ2-1,TRBV27,-,-,CATCGTDDNEQFF,TGTGCCACCTGCGGGACCGACGACAATGAGCAGTTCTTC
TRBJ2-7,TRBV2,-,TRBD1,CASSDQGAGYEQYF,TGTGCCAGCAGTGATCAGGGGGCGGGTTACGAGCAGTACTTC
TRBJ2-4,TRBV19,-,-,CASSIDGGTKNIQYF,TGTGCCAGTAGTATAGATGGGGGGACCAAAAACATTCAGTACTTC
TRBJ2-1,TRBV6-2/TRBV6-3,-,TRBD1,CASSYSAGTGANEQFF,TGTGCCAGCAGTTACTCGGCCGGGACAGGGGCCAATGAGCAGTTCTTC
TRBJ2-1,TRBV13,-,TRBD1,CASVTGTGAYNEQFF,TGTGCCAGCGTAACCGGGACAGGGGCCTACAATGAGCAGTTCTTC
TRBJ2-1,TRBV7-9,once,TRBD2,CASRAGTSGRNEQFF,TGTGCCAGCCGCGCCGGGACTAGCGGGAGGAATGAGCAGTTCTTC
TRBJ2-7,TRBV19,-,TRBD1,CASSLRTGSDEQYF,TGTGCCAGTAGTCTACGGACAGGGTCCGACGAGCAGTACTTC
TRBJ2-7,TRBV6-6,-,TRBD2,CASSYGGAGDYEQYF,TGTGCCAGCAGTTACGGTGGGGCGGGAGATTACGAGCAGTACTTC
TRBJ2-7,TRBV3-1/TRBV3-2,-,-,CASSQSRPGEYEQYF,TGTGCCAGCAGCCAATCGCGGCCGGGGGAATACGAGCAGTACTTC
TRBJ1-2,TRBV6-2/TRBV6-3,-,-,CASSSLRQNINYGYTF,TGTGCCAGCAGTTCACTACGACAGAATATAAACTATGGCTACACCTTC
TRBJ1-4,TRBV5-1,-,TRBD1,CASSLGQGGEKLFF,TGCGCCAGCAGCCTAGGACAGGGGGGAGAAAAACTGTTTTTT
TRBJ2-7,TRBV2,-,-,CASTVGTASYEQYF,TGTGCCAGCACTGTCGGGACTGCCTCCTACGAGCAGTACTTC
TRBJ2-7,TRBV11-2,-,-,CASSLTPYEQYF,TGTGCCAGCAGCTTAACACCCTACGAGCAGTACTTC
TRBJ2-4,TRBV6-5,once,-,CASIDLSKNIQYF,TGTGCCAGCATCGATCTATCCAAAAACATTCAGTACTTC
TRBJ2-7,TRBV6-5,-,TRBD1,CASSLSGGRTYEQYF,TGTGCCAGCAGTCTGTCAGGGGGCAGGACCTACGAGCAGTACTTC
TRBJ2-3,TRBV24-1,-,-,CATSDPSEGADTQYF,TGTGCCACCAGTGATCCCTCGGAGGGCGCAGATACGCAGTATTTT
TRBJ1-6,TRBV5-4,-,-,CASSLNPGQGYNSPLHF,TGTGCCAGCAGCTTGAACCCAGGGCAGGGGTATAATTCACCCCTCCACTTT
TRBJ2-2,TRBV4-3,-,-,CASSQDTGGHTGELFF,TGCGCCAGCAGCCAAGACACGGGGGGCCACACCGGGGAGCTGTTTTTT
TRBJ2-3,TRBV10-3,once,-,CAISEWDSAGTDTQYF,TGTGCCATCAGTGAGTGGGACAGCGCGGGAACAGATACGCAGTATTTT
TRBJ1-1,TRBV18,-,-,CASSPEAGRVGTEAFF,TGTGCCAGCTCACCAGAGGCAGGGCGAGTGGGCACTGAAGCTTTCTTT
TRBJ1-6,TRBV2,-,-,CASMQDSFNSPLHF,TGTGCCAGCATGCAGGACAGCTTTAATTCACCCCTCCACTTT
TRBJ1-5,TRBV6-5,-,-,CASSYSWTAGNQPQHF,TGTGCCAGCAGTTACTCATGGACAGCGGGCAATCAGCCCCAGCATTTT
TRBJ1-1,TRBV6-5,-,-,CASSYSGQEAFF,TGTGCCAGCAGTTACTCAGGACAGGAAGCTTTCTTT
TRBJ2-5,TRBV7-9,-,TRBD2,CASSLRPPGGKETQYF,TGTGCCAGCAGCTTACGCCCCCCGGGGGGTAAAGAGACCCAGTACTTC
TRBJ2-5,TRBV20-1,-,TRBD2,CSASPASGRIQETQYF,TGCAGTGCTAGTCCGGCTAGCGGGAGAATTCAAGAGACCCAGTACTTC
TRBJ2-3,TRBV29-1,-,-,CSVETYTDTQYF,TGCAGCGTTGAAACCTACACAGATACGCAGTATTTT
TRBJ2-1,TRBV7-9,-,-,CASSYPGYSYNEQFF,TGTGCCAGCAGCTACCCGGGGTACTCCTACAATGAGCAGTTCTTC
TRBJ1-1,TRBV4-1,-,TRBD1,CASSQADSTGDTEAFF,TGCGCCAGCAGCCAAGCTGATTCGACAGGGGACACTGAAGCTTTCTTT
TRBJ1-1,TRBV9,-,-,CASSLSGGNTEAFF,TGTGCCAGCAGCTTGTCCGGGGGTAACACTGAAGCTTTCTTT
TRBJ2-1,TRBV13,-,TRBD1,CASSKTGQKEQFF,TGTGCCAGCAGCAAAACGGGACAGAAAGAGCAGTTCTTC
TRBJ2-1,TRBV9,-,TRBD2,CASSAPGLAGGGQFF,TGTGCCAGCAGCGCACCGGGACTAGCGGGGGGTGGGCAGTTCTTC
TRBJ2-7,TRBV18,-,-,CASSRDLGYEQYF,TGTGCCAGCTCCAGGGATCTCGGCTACGAGCAGTACTTC
TRBJ2-1,TRBV9,few,TRBD1,CASSETGGSYNEQFF,TGTGCCAGCAGTGAAACAGGGGGCTCCTACAATGAGCAGTTCTTC
TRBJ1-6,TRBV9,-,-,CASSEGDGRNSPLHF,TGTGCCAGCAGCGAGGGGGACGGCCGAAATTCACCCCTCCACTTT
TRBJ1-6,TRBV9,-,TRBD1,CASSAGQGGNSPLHF,TGTGCCAGCAGCGCGGGACAGGGGGGTAATTCACCCCTCCACTTT
TRBJ2-2,TRBV29-1,-,TRBD2,CSAGLAGASTGELFF,TGCAGCGCTGGACTAGCGGGAGCGAGCACCGGGGAGCTGTTTTTT
TRBJ2-2,TRBV4-1,-,-,CASSQDLSRAGELFF,TGCGCCAGCAGCCAAGATTTATCGCGGGCCGGGGAGCTGTTTTTT
TRBJ1-2,TRBV7-2,-,-,CASSPGTSIGYGYTF,TGTGCCAGCAGCCCCGGGACATCAATTGGGTATGGCTACACCTTC
TRBJ1-5,TRBV6-1,-,TRBD1,CASSEQQGAQQPQHF,TGTGCCAGCAGTGAACAACAGGGGGCCCAACAGCCCCAGCATTTT
TRBJ1-1,TRBV27,-,TRBD1,CASSLYPQGASEAFF,TGTGCCAGCAGTTTATACCCACAGGGGGCGAGTGAAGCTTTCTTT
TRBJ2-5,TRBV11-2,-,-,CASSQTAEQETQYF,TGTGCCAGCAGCCAAACAGCGGAGCAAGAGACCCAGTACTTC
TRBJ2-1,TRBV25-1,-,TRBD2,CASSDVVSGSSNEQFF,TGTGCCAGCAGTGATGTAGTCAGCGGGAGTTCCAATGAGCAGTTCTTC
TRBJ2-2,TRBV30,-,TRBD1,CAWKRTGVGTGELFF,TGTGCCTGGAAAAGGACAGGGGTGGGGACCGGGGAGCTGTTTTTT
TRBJ2-7,TRBV7-2,-,-,CASSLERAHEQYF,TGTGCCAGCAGCTTAGAACGAGCCCACGAGCAGTACTTC
TRBJ1-3,TRBV7-9,-,-,CASSLVVGGIFGNTIYF,TGTGCCAGCAGCTTAGTGGTCGGGGGTATTTTTGGAAACACCATATATTTT